The following is a TCR beta chain sequence with its context. What it binds is unknown. These data come from a study of cytomegalovirus exposure and HLA in healthy donors. PCR primers comprised 60 Vbeta and 13 Jbeta primers. Here immunoSEQ multiplex PCR was the method, and the copy in TCRdb shows in-frame clones only, minus some. The top ten hold 0.55% to 0.75% of the sample, which has under 250,000 clones, over 60% seen once. Findings and caveats of the study: It was reported in a later analysis that an Asian-associated ancestry cluster showed fewer N-insertions than the roughly 660-donor mean. In vitro, three CMV-associated chains proved specific for CMV antigens. Presence/absence analysis assumed near-uniform sequencing depth across donors. 150 to 200 TCR beta chains were listed as cytomegalovirus-associated.

CDR3 length: 13 residues. Germline V gives CDR1 SGHRS, CDR2 YFSETQ. Trimming shortened V by 8 bases and J by 1 base, and 11 bases separated the two germline ends. The sample was PBMCs. The chain employs TRBV5-1 and TRBJ2-3; D is unclear. The TCR sequence derives from a man between 18 and 29 years old in good health and CMV-seronegative. The CDR3 DNA reads TGCGCCAGTACTGAGGCGGGCACAGATACGCAGTATTTT. Its translation: CASTEAGTDTQYF.